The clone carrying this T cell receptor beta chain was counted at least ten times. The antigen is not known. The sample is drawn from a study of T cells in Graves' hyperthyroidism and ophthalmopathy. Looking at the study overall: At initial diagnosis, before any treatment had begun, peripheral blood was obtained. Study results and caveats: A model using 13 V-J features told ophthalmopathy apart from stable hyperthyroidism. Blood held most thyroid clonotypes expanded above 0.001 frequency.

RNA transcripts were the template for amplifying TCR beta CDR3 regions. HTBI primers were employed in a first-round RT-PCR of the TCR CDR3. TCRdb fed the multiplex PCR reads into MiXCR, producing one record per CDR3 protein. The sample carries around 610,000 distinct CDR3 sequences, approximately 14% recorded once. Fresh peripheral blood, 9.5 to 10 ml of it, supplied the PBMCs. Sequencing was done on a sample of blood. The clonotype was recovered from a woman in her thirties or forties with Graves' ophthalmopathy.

The CDR3, as DNA: TGTGCCAGCAACGGACTGGCTGTGGGACAGCCCCAGCATTTT. The encoded protein is CASNGLAVGQPQHF. The rearrangement uses TRBV2 and TRBJ1-5; D not certain. V was cut by 7 bases and J by 7 bases, with 17 bases left in between. Per germline, CDR1 SNHLY and CDR2 FYNNEI. The CDR3 is made up of 14 amino acids. Looking up the rest from reference TRBV2 and TRBJ1-5 gives the full variable domain: EPEVTQTPSHQVTQMGQEVILRCVPISNHLYFYWYRQILGQKVEFLVSFYNNEISEKSEIFDDQFSVERPDGSNFTLKIRSTKLEDSAMYFCASNGLAVGQPQHFGDGTRLSIL.